This T cell receptor (beta chain) was sequenced for a study of shared clonotypes between healthy human individuals. The assay was immunoSEQ multiplex PCR, and TCRdb's table has in-frame clones only and misses some. The table has roughly 500,000 clones, 76% seen once. Germline CDR1 MNHNY, CDR2 SVGAGI (reference sequence). The CDR3 has 15 residues. V shed 2 bases, J shed 9 bases, and the junction held 6 bases outside the gene matches. The TCR sequence derives from a woman aged 40-49 years in good health. Some clones in this sample may be carry-over from other donors' samples. The sample consisted of PBMCs. The genes are TRBV6-6 and TRBJ2-7, with 14 bases that match TRBD2. The DNA of the CDR3 is TGTGCCAGCAGTTACGGGACTAGCGGGAGCCTTGGGCAGTACTTC. Residues: CASSYGTSGSLGQYF.